One sample yielded the 16 T cell receptor beta chains listed below, sequenced in a study of blood T cell repertoires in COVID-19. Produced via immunoSEQ multiplex PCR; TCRdb's table is partial and in-frame only. The sample includes 150,000 to 200,000 clones, approximately 79% of them seen just once. The sequenced sample consisted of peripheral blood. The receptors were sampled from an elderly woman with acute or convalescent COVID-19.

The chain combines TRBV2 with TRBJ2-1, with 11 nucleotides matching TRBD1. V shed 4 bases, J shed 4 bases, and the junction held 9 bases outside the gene matches. Germline V gives CDR1 SNHLY, CDR2 FYNNEI. This CDR3 is built from 17 residues. The chain's CDR3 is CASSGGVGTGGYNEQFF. The CDR3 coding sequence is TGTGCCAGCAGTGGAGGTGTCGGGACAGGGGGGTACAATGAGCAGTTCTTC.

This clone was seen more than once but under ten times. The chain has TRBV11-1 and TRBJ2-3; 8 bases match TRBD2. Germline V lookup: CDR1 SGHAT, CDR2 FQDESV (reference sequence). V shed 5 bases and J 1 base; nucleotides not matched to a gene: 2. This CDR3 is built from 14 residues. The CDR3 loop is CASSPTSGTDTQYF. The CDR3 region has the DNA TGTGCCAGCAGCCCGACTAGCGGCACAGATACGCAGTATTTT.

This clone was observed a few times. CDR3 in DNA: TGTGCCAGCAGCCCTACGGGTAGTAGGACAGGGGATTCACCCCTCCACTTT. Translating it yields CASSPTGSRTGDSPLHF. This sequence joins TRBV3-1 (or the pseudogene TRBV3-2) and TRBJ1-6, with 9 bases matching TRBD1. V trimming: 4 bases; J trimming: 8 bases; junction bases outside the gene matches: 12. The CDR3 is 17 residues long. Per the germline V gene, CDR1 is LGHDT and CDR2 is YNNKEL (reference sequence).

V usage is TRBV18 and J usage is TRBJ2-2, with 8 bases matching TRBD2. This CDR3 is 17 amino acids long. The V segment lost 3 bases and the J segment 2 bases; nucleotides outside the gene matches: 8. Germline CDR1 and CDR2: KGHSH and LQKENI. CDR3: CASSPIPSGLNTGELFF. CDR3 sequence (DNA): TGTGCCAGCTCACCGATTCCTAGCGGGCTTAACACCGGGGAGCTGTTTTTT.

The CDR3 region has the DNA TGCGCCAGCAGCCAAAAAACGACAGAGAACACTGAAGCTTTCTTT. This encodes CASSQKTTENTEAFF. The chain joins TRBV4-1 to TRBJ1-1, with a possible D match to TRBD1 (5 bases). CDR1 MGHRA and CDR2 YSYEKL come from the germline V gene. The germline V and J ends were trimmed by 2 bases and 1 base, with 11 bases remaining between them. The CDR3 contains 15 residues.

This clone has only a few counts. CDR3 protein: CASSWELGRSTEAFF. The CDR3 nucleotides read TGCGCCAGCAGCTGGGAGCTGGGTCGGAGCACTGAAGCTTTCTTT. The chain carries TRBV5-1 and TRBJ1-1, with no clear D. Looked up from germline, CDR1 is SGHRS and CDR2 is YFSETQ. The CDR3 spans 15 residues. V dropped 3 bases and J dropped 4 bases, with 16 bases sitting between them.

V usage is TRBV5-1 and J usage is TRBJ2-3; D gene uncertain. Germline V CDR1 and CDR2: SGHRS, YFSETQ. V lost 7 bases to trimming and J lost 1 base, with 4 bases between them. The CDR3 runs 11 residues. CDR3 region: CASQGTDTQYF. The CDR3 DNA reads as TGCGCCAGCCAGGGCACAGATACGCAGTATTTT. Full variable domain (remainder filled in from reference TRBV5-1 and TRBJ2-3): KAGVTQTPRYLIKTRGQQVTLSCSPISGHRSVSWYQQTPGQGLQFLFEYFSETQRNKGNFPGRFSGRQFSNSRSEMNVSTLELGDSALYLCASQGTDTQYFGPGTRLTVL.

This chain joins TRBV24-1 and TRBJ1-5, with 8 nucleotides matching TRBD1. CDR1 and CDR2 from the germline V gene are KGHDR and SFDVKD. V trimming: 6 bases; J trimming: 0 bases; junction bases outside the gene matches: 12. The CDR3 consists of 18 residues. Written as DNA, the CDR3 is TGTGCCACCAGTCGGGGTGGACAGGGAGACTATAGCAATCAGCCCCAGCATTTT. This sequence encodes CATSRGGQGDYSNQPQHF.

V usage is TRBV5-1 and J usage is TRBJ2-3; no firm D call. The V and J ends lost 5 bases and 4 bases respectively, with 8 bases between them. The germline V gene has CDR1 SGHRS and CDR2 YFSETQ. This CDR3 is 12 amino acids long. Here the CDR3 reads CASSTNPDTQYF. As DNA, the CDR3 is TGCGCCAGCAGTACAAATCCAGATACGCAGTATTTT.

The chain has TRBV9 and TRBJ2-1, with D tentatively TRBD2 (5 bases). V dropped 0 bases and J dropped 7 bases, with 14 bases sitting between them. CDR1 is SGDLS, CDR2 YYNGEE, per germline. CDR3 length equals 15 residues. The CDR3 bases are TGTGCCAGCAGCGTAGGGACCATCAGAGGGAATGAGCAGTTCTTC. Translated: CASSVGTIRGNEQFF.

CDR3 in amino acids: CASSSQVSSNQPQHF. CDR3 bases: TGTGCCAGCAGCTCTCAGGTTTCGAGCAATCAGCCCCAGCATTTT. The V gene is TRBV7-2, the J gene TRBJ1-5; D remains ambiguous. Germline CDR1 and CDR2: SGHTA and FQGNSA. CDR3 length: 15 residues. With 4 bases removed from V and 1 base from J, the gap between germline ends came to 11 bases.

The chain joins TRBV19 to TRBJ2-5; 8 positions match TRBD2. The V and J ends lost 0 bases and 2 bases, in that order; junction bases with no gene match: 11. In germline, CDR1 is LNHDA, CDR2 SQIVND (reference sequence). CDR3 length equals 18 residues. CDR3 residues: CASSIDGGAGVLQETQYF. The CDR3, as DNA: TGTGCCAGTAGTATAGATGGTGGAGCGGGGGTTTTACAAGAGACCCAGTACTTC.

The CDR3 protein is CASSEVGSNEQFF. The CDR3 nucleotides are TGCGCCAGCAGTGAGGTCGGGAGCAATGAGCAGTTCTTC. The chain carries TRBV10-1 and TRBJ2-1; possible D gene TRBD2, 6 bases. This CDR3 has 13 residues. Germline values: CDR1 WNHNN, CDR2 SYGVQD (reference sequence). The ends were cut back, 2 bases at V and 6 bases at J, with 8 bases in the middle.

The chain recombines TRBV19 with TRBJ2-5; D is ambiguous. Germline-derived CDR1 and CDR2 are LNHDA and SQIVND (reference sequence). Deletions cut 3 bases from V and 2 bases from J, with 10 bases between. CDR3 size: 14 residues. The CDR3, as DNA: TGTGCCAGTAGTATGCCAGAAAGACAAGAGACCCAGTACTTC. Protein: CASSMPERQETQYF.

This chain links TRBV5-1 with TRBJ2-6; TRBD1 is a possible D gene (5 bases). Trimming cost V 0 bases and J 3 bases, with 13 bases left between them. CDR1 and CDR2 from the germline V gene are SGHRS and YFSETQ. The length of the CDR3 is 17 residues. DNA of the CDR3: TGCGCCAGCAGCTTGGCGGTCCTAGGGGATGGGGCCAACGTCCTGACTTTC. It specifies CASSLAVLGDGANVLTF.

In the case of this clone: This CDR3 is also generated by other DNA sequences in the sample. The CDR3 region is CASSQDLTGVTDTQYF. DNA of the CDR3: TGCGCCAGCAGCCAAGATTTAACAGGGGTTACGGATACGCAGTATTTT. The chain carries TRBV4-3 and TRBJ2-3; TRBD1 aligns across 7 bases. After removal of 0 bases from V and 6 bases from J, the junction contained 9 bases not matched to a gene. Germline V gives CDR1 LGHNA, CDR2 YSLEER. This CDR3 has 16 residues.